The present T cell receptor (beta chain) was sequenced within a study of identifying expanded T cells in peripheral blood. Here immunoSEQ multiplex PCR was the method, and the copy in TCRdb shows in-frame clones only, minus some. Among about 91,000 clones listed, 70% to 90% were seen once. As concerns this clone: Its antigen is undetermined.

Collection occurred without any documented infections or immune events in donors. Trimming removed 8 bases from V and 4 bases from J, with 13 bases in between. Germline CDR1 is SGHDN and CDR2 is FVKESK. The CDR3 extends over 13 amino acids. Whole-study results and caveats: Technical replicates showed around 1.3 changed clones; two weeks around 15; four weeks 19. Clone count variance between approximately 2-week samples rose with total template count.

The chain links TRBV14 to TRBJ2-3, with D possibly matching TRBD2 (5 bases). The sequenced sample consisted of blood. The TCR originated in a person aged 18 to 70 in good health. The CDR3 loop reads CASGFTRSDTQYF. CDR3 in DNA: TGTGCCAGCGGTTTTACTAGATCAGATACGCAGTATTTT.